The rows below give T cell receptor beta chains drawn from one sample of a study of T-cell memory formation after mild COVID-19. In TCRdb, the 5' RACE reads were re-called with MiXCR into one record per CDR3 protein. The top ten hold roughly 23% of the sample, which has a few hundred thousand distinct CDR3 sequences, 15% to 20% seen once. The specimen was PBMCs or a T cell subset sorted from them (not recorded which). These receptors were taken from a man younger than 30 who had mild COVID-19 (a few samples of this study predate the infection). Cell type and time point are not known. The CDR3 runs from the conserved cysteine through the conserved F or W. D genes are given only for firm matches. The size field is filled for only some rows; it gives once, few, many or a size class.

J gene	V gene	clone size	D gene	CDR3 length	CDR3 DNA	CDR3 protein
TRBJ2-3	TRBV4-3	NA	NA	15	TGCGCCAGCAGCCAAGGGGCACAGTACACAGATACGCAGTATTTT	CASSQGAQYTDTQYF
TRBJ2-5	TRBV3-1	many	NA	12	TGTGCCAGCAGCCTAACTGAAGAGACCCAGTACTTC	CASSLTEETQYF
TRBJ1-5	TRBV7-2	few	NA	13	TGTGCCAGCAGCGCAATCAAAGGGCAGCCCCAGCATTTT	CASSAIKGQPQHF
TRBJ2-2	TRBV18	few	TRBD1	16	TGTGCCAGCTTTCCACCCGGGACAGCGAACACCGGGGAGCTGTTTTTT	CASFPPGTANTGELFF
TRBJ2-5	TRBV4-1	NA	TRBD2	16	TGCGCCAGCAGCCAAGAGACTAGCGGGGGCCAAGAGACCCAGTACTTC	CASSQETSGGQETQYF
TRBJ1-6	TRBV19	NA	NA	15	TGTGCCAGTAGCTCCCGGCCTGGGATTGGGTCACCCCTCCACTTT	CASSSRPGIGSPLHF
TRBJ2-5	TRBV25-1	NA	NA	13	TGTGCCAGCAGTGGCGGGTGGCAAGAGACCCAGTACTTC	CASSGGWQETQYF
TRBJ2-1	TRBV6-2/TRBV6-3	NA	NA	15	TGTGCCAGCAACCTCAGGGCCCCCTCCTACAATGAGCAGTTCTTC	CASNLRAPSYNEQFF
TRBJ2-7	TRBV7-2	NA	NA	11	TGTGCCAGCAGCGGGTACTACGAGCAGTACTTC	CASSGYYEQYF
TRBJ2-6	TRBV19	once	NA	17	TGTGCCAGTGCAATGCGCCACAGGGTATCGGGGGCCAACGTCCTGACTTTC	CASAMRHRVSGANVLTF
TRBJ2-5	TRBV24-1	many	NA	14	TGTGCCACCAGTGATTCGCGGGTGGTAGAGACCCAGTACTTC	CATSDSRVVETQYF
TRBJ2-1	TRBV5-1	few	TRBD2	16	TGCGCCAGCAGCTTGTTGGGTTTAGCGGGAAGCAATGAGCAGTTCTTC	CASSLLGLAGSNEQFF
TRBJ2-1	TRBV27	NA	TRBD1	14	TGTGCCAGCCATGGGGTTGGTGACAGGGGGCGGCAGTTCTTC	CASHGVGDRGRQFF
TRBJ1-3	TRBV18	NA	NA	14	TGTGCCAGCTCAACGGCGGGTACCGGAAACACCATATATTTT	CASSTAGTGNTIYF
TRBJ2-1	TRBV5-1	NA	NA	16	TGCGCCAGCAGCTTTAACGGGGGAAGCTCCTACAATGAGCAGTTCTTC	CASSFNGGSSYNEQFF
TRBJ1-1	TRBV4-3	NA	NA	17	TGCGCCAGCAGCCAAGATATTCTGGAGGGGTTGAGCACTGAAGCTTTCTTT	CASSQDILEGLSTEAFF
TRBJ2-4	TRBV12-3/TRBV12-4	NA	NA	16	TGTGCCAGCAGTTATGGAACTAGCATCGACAAAAACATTCAGTACTTC	CASSYGTSIDKNIQYF
TRBJ1-2	TRBV12-3/TRBV12-4	few	NA	13	TGTGCCAGCAAGAGGGATCTCCACTATGGCTACACCTTC	CASKRDLHYGYTF
TRBJ2-3	TRBV3-1	NA	NA	16	TGTGCCAGCAGCCAAGAGGCAGGCCTTCGCACAGATACGCAGTATTTT	CASSQEAGLRTDTQYF
TRBJ2-2	TRBV18	few	NA	13	TGTGCCAGCTCACCGGGGGACGGCGGGGAGCTGTTTTTT	CASSPGDGGELFF
TRBJ1-2	TRBV5-6	few	NA	14	TGTGCCAGCAGCCGATCCGACGTATACTATGGCTACACCTTC	CASSRSDVYYGYTF
TRBJ2-3	TRBV15	few	NA	18	TGTGCCACCAGCAGGGATGCGACGTACACCCCGGGGACAGATACGCAGTATTTT	CATSRDATYTPGTDTQYF
TRBJ2-2	TRBV12-3/TRBV12-4	NA	TRBD1	16	TGTGCCAGCAGTCCAAGACAGGGCGTAGGGGGCGGGGAGCTGTTTTTT	CASSPRQGVGGGELFF
TRBJ2-2	TRBV15	NA	TRBD2	14	TGTGCCACCAGCCCGGGAGGGAGACCCGGGGAGCTGTTTTTT	CATSPGGRPGELFF
TRBJ1-3	TRBV6-6	medium-sized	NA	11	TGTGCCAGCAGGCCAGGAAACACCATATATTTT	CASRPGNTIYF
TRBJ1-1	TRBV5-1	once	NA	15	TGCGCCAGCAGCTTGGTTCCGGGGACGAACACTGAAGCTTTCTTT	CASSLVPGTNTEAFF
TRBJ1-1	TRBV12-3/TRBV12-4	few	TRBD1	14	TGTGCCAGCAGTTTACTATACAGGGGCACTGAAGCTTTCTTT	CASSLLYRGTEAFF
TRBJ2-3	TRBV12-3/TRBV12-4	few	NA	13	TGTGCCAGCAGTTTAATCAGCCCAGATACGCAGTATTTT	CASSLISPDTQYF
TRBJ1-2	TRBV27	NA	NA	13	TGTGCCAGCAGTTGGACAGCCGACTATGGCTACACCTTC	CASSWTADYGYTF
TRBJ1-2	TRBV25-1	NA	NA	14	TGTGCCAGCAGTGTAGCGGGCAGTAACTATGGCTACACCTTC	CASSVAGSNYGYTF
TRBJ2-1	TRBV12-3/TRBV12-4	NA	TRBD2	17	TGTGCCAGCAGTTTTGGGGCTCGACTAGCGGGGGGGAATGAGCAGTTCTTC	CASSFGARLAGGNEQFF
TRBJ1-1	TRBV5-1	few	TRBD1	15	TGCGCCAGCAGCTTGGCGGGACAGCCGAACACTGAAGCTTTCTTT	CASSLAGQPNTEAFF
TRBJ2-5	TRBV10-3	NA	TRBD2	13	TGTGCCACCCTGACTAGCGAGAAAGAGACCCAGTACTTC	CATLTSEKETQYF
TRBJ1-5	TRBV7-2	few	NA	15	TGTGCCAGCAGCTTAGCGCCGGGGGCCAGTCAGCCCCAGCATTTT	CASSLAPGASQPQHF
TRBJ2-7	TRBV10-3	NA	NA	11	TGTGCCATAAGTGATATGTACGAGCAGTACTTC	CAISDMYEQYF
TRBJ1-2	TRBV6-5	few	NA	12	TGTGCCAGCAGTTTGTACGGATCTGGCTACACCTTC	CASSLYGSGYTF
TRBJ2-7	TRBV6-1	NA	NA	14	TGTGCCAGCAGTGTTGGGGGGCTCCATTACGAGCAGTACTTC	CASSVGGLHYEQYF
TRBJ2-3	TRBV5-1	NA	TRBD2	16	TGCGCCAGCAGCGAGACCGGGACTAGCGGGGCGGATACGCAGTATTTT	CASSETGTSGADTQYF
TRBJ2-4	TRBV6-2/TRBV6-3	few	TRBD1	11	TGTGCCAGCACCCAGGGGGACATTCAGTACTTC	CASTQGDIQYF
TRBJ2-5	TRBV5-1	NA	NA	18	TGCGCCAGCAGCTCGCTGGGGGTTGTCAGTGCGGTGGAAGAGACCCAGTACTTC	CASSSLGVVSAVEETQYF
TRBJ1-5	TRBV10-3	NA	NA	15	TGTGCCATCAGTGAGGGGGTTATTGGCAATCAGCCCCAGCATTTT	CAISEGVIGNQPQHF
TRBJ1-2	TRBV15	NA	NA	14	TGTGCCACCAGCAGAGAGGCAGAGAACTATGGCTACACCTTC	CATSREAENYGYTF
TRBJ1-3	TRBV12-3/TRBV12-4	NA	NA	17	TGTGCCAGCACCCAGGGGCAGGGGCTTATCTCTGGAAACACCATATATTTT	CASTQGQGLISGNTIYF
TRBJ2-3	TRBV7-2	NA	NA	16	TGTGCCAGCAGCCAGAGGGCGGGCAGGGTACGAGATACGCAGTATTTT	CASSQRAGRVRDTQYF
TRBJ1-4	TRBV20-1	NA	NA	17	TGCAGTGCCAGAGGTCGCAGTGGGGCGAAGGCTAATGAAAAACTGTTTTTT	CSARGRSGAKANEKLFF
TRBJ1-1	TRBV3-1	NA	NA	16	TGTGCCAGCAGCCAAGAATGGAGAGCTATGAACACTGAAGCTTTCTTT	CASSQEWRAMNTEAFF